This entry features one TCR beta chain sequence. The protocol was immunoSEQ multiplex PCR, while the TCRdb copy is restricted to in-frame clones and leaves out a portion. The sample consists of about 38,000 clones, over 80% of them appearing once. This sample is part of a study of OX40 agonist ivuxolimab in advanced cancers. Trimming shortened V by 0 bases and J by 0 bases, and 11 bases separated the two germline ends. Germline assignment: CDR1 MGHRA and CDR2 YSYEKL. The CDR3 covers 17 residues. This rearrangement joins TRBV4-1 to TRBJ1-4, with D perhaps TRBD1 (5 bases). This TCR derives from an adult with an advanced solid tumor such as melanoma, head and neck, liver or kidney cancer. Sequencing was performed on CD4+ or CD8+ T cells sorted from blood, taken in a trial of the OX40 agonist ivuxolimab. The CDR3 protein is CASSQEHGTSTNEKLFF. The CDR3 nucleotides read TGCGCCAGCAGCCAAGAACATGGGACCTCAACTAATGAAAAACTGTTTTTT.